Each of the 14 T cell receptor beta chains below was sequenced from the same sample in a study of blood T cell repertoires in COVID-19. This table comes from immunoSEQ multiplex PCR, and its TCRdb copy is limited to in-frame clones, with some not included. The table has tens of thousands of clones, 85% to 95% seen once. Sequencing used peripheral blood. Every receptor here comes from a human donor with active COVID-19. The donor label of this sample is uncertain.

The chain combines TRBV19 with TRBJ1-5; D ambiguous. The CDR3 runs 13 residues. Germline V gene data show CDR1 as LNHDA and CDR2 as SQIVND (reference sequence). With 5 bases removed from V and 0 bases from J, the gap between germline ends came to 5 bases. The CDR3 coding sequence is TGTGCCAGTAGTCAGTATAGCAATCAGCCCCAGCATTTT. Translation: CASSQYSNQPQHF.

The J gene is TRBJ1-1, the V gene TRBV29-1, with unresolved D. Germline V gives CDR1 SQVTM, CDR2 ANQGSEA. The V end lost 6 bases, the J end lost 1 base, and 6 bases lay between the germline ends. This CDR3 region has 11 residues. Written as DNA, the CDR3 is TGCAGCGTCGAGGGGAACACTGAAGCTTTCTTT. Residues: CSVEGNTEAFF.

The V and J genes are TRBV5-6 and TRBJ1-2; D unresolved. This CDR3 region has 14 residues. The germline V gene has CDR1 SGHDT and CDR2 YYEEEE. The V gene lost 4 bases and the J gene lost 8 bases, with 18 bases spanning the gap. CDR3 in DNA: TGTGCCAGCAGCCCGCGCGGAGCGGGATTAGGCTACACCTTC. Amino acids: CASSPRGAGLGYTF.

The chain recombines TRBV28 with TRBJ2-2, with TRBD1 identical over 9 bases. The V and J ends lost 5 bases and 6 bases, in that order; junction bases with no gene match: 7. Germline CDR1 is MDHEN and CDR2 is SYDVKM. The CDR3 has 15 residues. The CDR3, as DNA: TGTGCCAGCAGTCCACCGGGACAGGGAGCCGGGGAGCTGTTTTTT. This translates into CASSPPGQGAGELFF.

The chain joins TRBV5-4 to TRBJ2-3; D perhaps matches TRBD1 (6 bases). Germline V gene data show CDR1 as SGHNT and CDR2 as YYREEE (reference sequence). CDR3 length: 16 residues. With 0 bases removed from V and 0 bases from J, the gap between germline ends came to 11 bases. The CDR3 coding sequence is TGTGCCAGCAGCTTGGACAGGGCCGCTAGCACAGATACGCAGTATTTT. Translated, it gives CASSLDRAASTDTQYF.

The chain is built from TRBV6-5 and TRBJ1-4, with 9 bases fitting TRBD1. There are 13 residues in the CDR3. J was trimmed by 3 bases and V by 11 bases; bases with no gene match: 4. Germline V gene data show CDR1 as MNHEY and CDR2 as SVGAGI. As DNA, the CDR3 is TGTGCCGGCCGGACAGGGGCTAATGAAAAACTGTTTTTT. Its translation: CAGRTGANEKLFF.

The V and J genes are TRBV6-2 or TRBV6-3 and TRBJ2-7, with D maybe TRBD1 (6 bases). Trimming removed 4 bases from V and 2 bases from J, with 6 bases in between. CDR3 length equals 12 residues. Germline V CDR1 and CDR2: MNHEY, SVGEGT. CDR3 sequence: CASSSGAYEQYF. The CDR3, as DNA: TGTGCCAGCAGTTCAGGGGCCTACGAGCAGTACTTC.

This rearrangement joins TRBV6-5 to TRBJ2-7, with 7 bases fitting TRBD2. V shed 8 bases and J 2 bases; nucleotides not matched to a gene: 9. Germline-derived CDR1 and CDR2 are MNHEY and SVGAGI. CDR3 length: 14 residues. CDR3 sequence (DNA): TGTGCCAGCGTTTTCGAGCGGGGTACCTACGAGCAGTACTTC. Translation gives CASVFERGTYEQYF.

The gene calls are TRBV11-3 and TRBJ2-1; TRBD2 matches at 9 bases. This CDR3 comprises 15 residues. Germline CDR1 is SGHNT and CDR2 is YENEEA. J was trimmed by 3 bases and V by 5 bases; bases with no gene match: 5. For the CDR3, the DNA is TGTGCCAGCAGCCCTGCGGGAGGGGGCTACAATGAGCAGTTCTTC. Translation: CASSPAGGGYNEQFF.

This clone was seen a single time. The genes are TRBV6-5 and TRBJ1-1; D gene uncertain. The ends were cut back, 6 bases at V and 3 bases at J, with 11 bases in the middle. Germline lookup yields CDR1 MNHEY and CDR2 SVGAGI. CDR3 length: 13 residues. The chain's CDR3 is CASSREVDTEAFF. CDR3 nucleotides: TGTGCCAGCAGCCGGGAGGTCGACACTGAAGCTTTCTTT.

The V gene is TRBV9, the J gene TRBJ2-5; TRBD2 matches at 11 bases. The CDR3 length is 17 residues. Germline V CDR1 and CDR2: SGDLS, YYNGEE. The trim removed 0 bases at V and 2 bases at J, leaving 6 bases unmatched. CDR3 nucleotide sequence: TGTGCCAGCAGCGTAGCTAGCGGGGGGACCGCACAAGAGACCCAGTACTTC. Encoded protein: CASSVASGGTAQETQYF.

The chain carries TRBV6-5 and TRBJ1-5; D is possibly TRBD1 (6 bases). Trimming pared 11 bases from V and 1 base from J, leaving 18 bases between. This CDR3 region has 15 residues. Germline V gene lookup returns CDR1 MNHEY and CDR2 SVGAGI. DNA of the CDR3: TGTGCCTCCCATTCCGGGACACTAAGCAATCAGCCCCAGCATTTT. It yields the protein CASHSGTLSNQPQHF.

This chain joins TRBV5-1 and TRBJ2-1; TRBD1 aligns across 8 bases. V trimming: 1 base; J trimming: 9 bases; junction bases outside the gene matches: 9. This CDR3 has 15 residues. CDR1 and CDR2 from the germline V gene are SGHRS and YFSETQ. This chain's CDR3 is CASSLPQTGAGEQFF. The DNA of the CDR3 is TGCGCCAGCAGCTTGCCCCAGACAGGGGCTGGTGAGCAGTTCTTC.

The chain links TRBV7-2 to TRBJ2-3; 11 bases fit TRBD2. Germline V gene sequence: CDR1 SGHTA, CDR2 FQGNSA. V shed 5 bases, J shed 8 bases, and the junction held 6 bases outside the gene matches. The CDR3 length is 14 residues. CDR3 residues: CASSLTSGTVTQYF. CDR3 coding DNA: TGTGCCAGCAGCCTGACTAGCGGGACGGTTACGCAGTATTTT.